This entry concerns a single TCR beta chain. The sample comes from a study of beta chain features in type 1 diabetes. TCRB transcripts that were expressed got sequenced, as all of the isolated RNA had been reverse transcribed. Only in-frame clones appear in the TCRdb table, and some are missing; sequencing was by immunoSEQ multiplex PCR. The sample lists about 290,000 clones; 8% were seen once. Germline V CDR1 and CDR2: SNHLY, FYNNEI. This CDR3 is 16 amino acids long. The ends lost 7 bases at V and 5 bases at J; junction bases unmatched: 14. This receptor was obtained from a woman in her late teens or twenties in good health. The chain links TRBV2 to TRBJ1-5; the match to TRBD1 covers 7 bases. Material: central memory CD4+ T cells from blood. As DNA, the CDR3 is TGTGCCAGCACCAATGTAGCGGACAGGCGTTATCAGCCCCAGCATTTT. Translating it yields CASTNVADRRYQPQHF.